The 11 T cell receptor beta chains presented below share a single source sample, sequenced in a study of beta chain features in type 1 diabetes. Study results and caveats: Type 1 diabetes patients showed a moderate but significant shortening of TCRB CDR3s in all four CD4+ subsets.

Sequencing targeted expressed TCRB transcripts, as all isolated RNA had been reverse transcribed. The data were produced by immunoSEQ multiplex PCR, yet TCRdb's version contains in-frame clones alone and is incomplete. Of approximately 280,000 clones listed, 15% are singletons. These receptors have no identified antigens. Sequencing was done on a sample of naive CD4+ T cells from blood. The receptor source for this set is a man between 18 and 35 years old with type 1 diabetes.

This chain uses TRBV7-2 with TRBJ2-7; 7 bases line up with TRBD2. Germline V lookup: CDR1 SGHTA, CDR2 FQGNSA. Unmatched junction bases numbered 9, after V lost 0 bases and J lost 4 bases. The CDR3 runs to 16 residues. The CDR3 loop reads CASSLAGPRGLYEQYF. CDR3 bases: TGTGCCAGCAGCTTAGCGGGTCCCCGGGGACTATACGAGCAGTACTTC.

The gene calls are TRBV28 and TRBJ2-5, with a possible D match to TRBD1 (6 bases). The CDR3 contains 13 residues. Germline loops: CDR1 MDHEN, CDR2 SYDVKM. V lost 4 bases and J 1 base, leaving 7 bases between the germline ends. Here the CDR3 DNA reads TGTGCCAGCAGTTCAGGGGTCCAAGAGACCCAGTACTTC. Encoded protein: CASSSGVQETQYF. The complete variable domain, with remaining parts taken from reference TRBV28 and TRBJ2-5, reads DVKVTQSSRYLVKRTGEKVFLECVQDMDHENMFWYRQDPGLGLRLIYFSYDVKMKEKGDIPEGYSVSREKKERFSLILESASTNQTSMYLCASSSGVQETQYFGPGTRLLVL.

This clone was observed a handful of times. The chain couples TRBV4-2 to TRBJ1-1, with no clear D. Trimming removed 0 bases at V and 1 base at J, with 15 bases between. The germline gives CDR1 LGHNA, CDR2 YNFKEQ. CDR3 length: 17 amino acids. CDR3 bases: TGTGCCAGCAGCCAAGAGTGGGCGAGACCGCGGAACACTGAAGCTTTCTTT. Its protein is CASSQEWARPRNTEAFF.

The chain couples TRBV19 to TRBJ1-5; D is ambiguous. V lost 1 base to trimming and J lost 3 bases, with 10 bases between them. There are 15 residues in the CDR3. From germline, CDR1 is LNHDA and CDR2 SQIVND (reference sequence). The CDR3 here is CASSIGGINNQPQHF. The CDR3 DNA is TGTGCCAGTAGTATAGGAGGGATAAACAATCAGCCCCAGCATTTT.

This clone was seen a handful of times. This rearrangement joins TRBV15 to TRBJ1-5; 7 bases agree with TRBD1. CDR1 is LNHNV, CDR2 YYDKDF, per germline (reference sequence). CDR3 length: 16 residues. Trimming removed 4 bases from V and 0 bases from J; junction bases left unmatched: 6. The CDR3 DNA reads as TGTGCCACCAGCACCAACCACAGGGGTAGCAATCAGCCCCAGCATTTT. This codes for CATSTNHRGSNQPQHF.

This clone was seen just once. The chain carries TRBV5-1 and TRBJ2-5, with D possibly being TRBD1 (6 bases). CDR1 and CDR2 (germline): SGHRS, YFSETQ. V lost 3 bases and J 5 bases, leaving 14 bases between the germline ends. The length of the CDR3 is 14 residues. CDR3 in DNA: TGCGCCAGCAGCTCCCTCGGACAGTGGGAGACCCAGTACTTC. This sequence encodes CASSSLGQWETQYF.

In this sample, this clone turned up a few times. The chain uses TRBV4-2 and TRBJ1-1; D uncertain. The CDR3 is 17 amino acids. V lost 4 bases and J 3 bases, leaving 21 bases between the germline ends. Germline CDR1 reads LGHNA; CDR2 reads YNFKEQ. The CDR3 nucleotides read TGTGCCAGCAGCCCCTACGCCGTAACGAACGGGGACACTGAAGCTTTCTTT. Residues: CASSPYAVTNGDTEAFF.

The genes are TRBV28 and TRBJ1-2; 8 bases are a match to TRBD1. Unmatched junction bases numbered 13, after V lost 5 bases and J lost 8 bases. Looked up from germline, CDR1 is MDHEN and CDR2 is SYDVKM. This CDR3 is 15 amino acids long. CDR3 sequence reads: CASSPGTGPLGGYTF. In DNA form, the CDR3 reads TGTGCCAGCAGTCCCGGGACAGGTCCCCTCGGAGGCTACACCTTC.

The chain is built from TRBV20-1 and TRBJ1-1, with D possibly TRBD1 on 6 matching bases. The germline V gene encodes CDR1 DFQATT and CDR2 SNEGSKA (reference sequence). The length of the CDR3 is 11 residues. Trimming left V 3 bases short and J 5 bases short, with 7 bases between. The CDR3 here is CSARGQTEAFF. In nucleotides, the CDR3 is TGCAGTGCTAGGGGACAAACTGAAGCTTTCTTT.

The V gene is TRBV7-9, the J gene TRBJ2-1; D is unresolved. This CDR3 has 13 residues. V lost 5 bases, J lost 0 bases, and 5 bases lay in between. CDR1 is SEHNR, CDR2 FQNEAQ, per germline (reference sequence). The CDR3: CASSPLSYNEQFF. The CDR3 DNA reads TGTGCCAGCAGCCCACTCTCCTACAATGAGCAGTTCTTC.

The chain joins TRBV29-1 to TRBJ2-7; 14 nucleotides match TRBD2. CDR1 SQVTM and CDR2 ANQGSEA come from the germline V gene. The CDR3 totals 13 residues. After removal of 5 bases from V and 4 bases from J, the junction contained 1 base not matched to a gene. The CDR3 bases are TGCAGCGTTTGGACTAGCGGGAGGTACGAGCAGTACTTC. Translation gives CSVWTSGRYEQYF.